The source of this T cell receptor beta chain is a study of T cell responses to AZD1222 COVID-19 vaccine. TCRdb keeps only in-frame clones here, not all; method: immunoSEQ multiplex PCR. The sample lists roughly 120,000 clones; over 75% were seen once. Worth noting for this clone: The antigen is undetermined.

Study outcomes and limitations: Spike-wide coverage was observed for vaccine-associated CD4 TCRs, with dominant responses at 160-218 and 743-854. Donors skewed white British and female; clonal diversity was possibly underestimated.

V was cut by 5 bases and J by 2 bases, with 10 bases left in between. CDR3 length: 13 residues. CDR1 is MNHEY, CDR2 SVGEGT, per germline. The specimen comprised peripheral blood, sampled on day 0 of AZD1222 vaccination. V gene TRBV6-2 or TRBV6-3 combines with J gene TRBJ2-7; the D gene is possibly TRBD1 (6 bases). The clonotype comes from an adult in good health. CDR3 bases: TGTGCCAGCAGTCACAGGGTCGCCTACGAGCAGTACTTC. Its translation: CASSHRVAYEQYF.